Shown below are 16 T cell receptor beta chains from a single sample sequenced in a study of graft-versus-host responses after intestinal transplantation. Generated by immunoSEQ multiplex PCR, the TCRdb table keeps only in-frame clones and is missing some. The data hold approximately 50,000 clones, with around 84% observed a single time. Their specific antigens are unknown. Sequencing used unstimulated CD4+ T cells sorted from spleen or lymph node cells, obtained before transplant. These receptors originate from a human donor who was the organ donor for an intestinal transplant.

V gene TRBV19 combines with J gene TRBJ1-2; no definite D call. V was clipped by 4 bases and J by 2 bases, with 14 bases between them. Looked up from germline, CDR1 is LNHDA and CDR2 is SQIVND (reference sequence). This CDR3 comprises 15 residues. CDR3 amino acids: CASSKVGVSNYGYTF. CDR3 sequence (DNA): TGTGCCAGTAGTAAGGTGGGTGTATCAAACTATGGCTACACCTTC.

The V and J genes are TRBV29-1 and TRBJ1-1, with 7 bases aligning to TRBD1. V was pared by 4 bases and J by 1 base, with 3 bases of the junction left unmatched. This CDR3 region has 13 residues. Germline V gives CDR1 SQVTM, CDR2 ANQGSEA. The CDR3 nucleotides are TGCAGCGTTGGATGGGACAGGAACACTGAAGCTTTCTTT. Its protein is CSVGWDRNTEAFF. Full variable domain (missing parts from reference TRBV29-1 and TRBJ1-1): SAVISQKPSRDICQRGTSLTIQCQVDSQVTMMFWYRQQPGQSLTLIATANQGSEATYESGFVIDKFPISRPNLTFSTLTVSNMSPEDSSIYLCSVGWDRNTEAFFGQGTRLTVV.

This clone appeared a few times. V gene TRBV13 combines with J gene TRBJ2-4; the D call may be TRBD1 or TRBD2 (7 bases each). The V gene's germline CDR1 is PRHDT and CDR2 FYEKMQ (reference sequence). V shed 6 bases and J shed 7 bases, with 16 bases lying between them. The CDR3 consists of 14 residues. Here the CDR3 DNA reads TGTGCCAGCAGTTCTCGGGGAGGGGGCAACATTCAGTACTTC. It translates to CASSSRGGGNIQYF. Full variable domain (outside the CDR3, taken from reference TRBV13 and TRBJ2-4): AAGVIQSPRHLIKEKRETATLKCYPIPRHDTVYWYQQGPGQDPQFLISFYEKMQSDKGSIPDRFSAQQFSDYHSELNMSSLELGDSALYFCASSSRGGGNIQYFGAGTRLSVL.

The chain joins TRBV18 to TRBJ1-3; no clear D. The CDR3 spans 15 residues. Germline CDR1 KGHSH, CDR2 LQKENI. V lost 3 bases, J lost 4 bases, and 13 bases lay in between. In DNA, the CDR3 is TGTGCCAGCTCACCCCCGCGGGCTGGAGGAAACACCATATATTTT. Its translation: CASSPPRAGGNTIYF.

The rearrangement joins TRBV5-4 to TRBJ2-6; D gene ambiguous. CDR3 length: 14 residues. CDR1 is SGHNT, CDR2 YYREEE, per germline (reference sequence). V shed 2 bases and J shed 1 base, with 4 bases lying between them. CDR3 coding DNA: TGTGCCAGCAGCTTACAATCTGGGGCCAACGTCCTGACTTTC. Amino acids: CASSLQSGANVLTF.

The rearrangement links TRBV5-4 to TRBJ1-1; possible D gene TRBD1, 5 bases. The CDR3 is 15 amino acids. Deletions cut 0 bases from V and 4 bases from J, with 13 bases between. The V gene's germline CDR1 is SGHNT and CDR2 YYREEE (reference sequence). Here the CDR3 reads CASSLARAGGTEAFF. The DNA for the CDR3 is TGTGCCAGCAGCTTGGCCAGGGCTGGGGGCACTGAAGCTTTCTTT.

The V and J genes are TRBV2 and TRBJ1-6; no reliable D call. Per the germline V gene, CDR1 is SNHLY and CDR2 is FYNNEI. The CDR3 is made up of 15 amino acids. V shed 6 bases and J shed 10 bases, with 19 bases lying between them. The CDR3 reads CASSLRVVTRSPLHF. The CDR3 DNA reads TGTGCCAGCAGCCTGAGAGTGGTGACCAGATCACCCCTCCACTTT.

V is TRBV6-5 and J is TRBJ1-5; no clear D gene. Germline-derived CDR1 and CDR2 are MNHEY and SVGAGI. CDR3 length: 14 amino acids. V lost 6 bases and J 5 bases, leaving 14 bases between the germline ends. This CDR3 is CASRGWESYQPQHF. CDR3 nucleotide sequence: TGTGCCAGCAGGGGCTGGGAATCCTATCAGCCCCAGCATTTT.

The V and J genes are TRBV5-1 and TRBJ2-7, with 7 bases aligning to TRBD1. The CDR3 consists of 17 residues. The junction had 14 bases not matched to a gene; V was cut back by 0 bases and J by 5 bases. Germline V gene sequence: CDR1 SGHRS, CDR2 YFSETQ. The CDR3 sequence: CASSLASRQGGSNEQYF. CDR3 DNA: TGCGCCAGCAGCTTGGCCAGCAGACAGGGTGGGAGCAACGAGCAGTACTTC.

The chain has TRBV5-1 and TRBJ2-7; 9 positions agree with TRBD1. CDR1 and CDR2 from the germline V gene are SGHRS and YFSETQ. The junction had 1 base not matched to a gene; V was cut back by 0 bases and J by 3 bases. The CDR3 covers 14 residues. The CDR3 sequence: CASSLDRGRYEQYF. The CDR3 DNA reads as TGCGCCAGCAGCTTGGACAGGGGGCGCTACGAGCAGTACTTC.

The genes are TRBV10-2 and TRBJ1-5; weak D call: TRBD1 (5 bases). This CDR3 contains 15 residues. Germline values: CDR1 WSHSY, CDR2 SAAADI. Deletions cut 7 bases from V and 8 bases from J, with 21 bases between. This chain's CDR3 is CASTDTGTVNKPQHF. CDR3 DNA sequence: TGCGCCAGCACAGATACCGGGACCGTGAATAAGCCCCAGCATTTT.

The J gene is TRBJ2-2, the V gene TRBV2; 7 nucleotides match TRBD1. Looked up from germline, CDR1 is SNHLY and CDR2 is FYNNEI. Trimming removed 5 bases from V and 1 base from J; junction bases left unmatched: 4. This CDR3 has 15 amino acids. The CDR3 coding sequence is TGTGCCAGCAGTTTCGACAGGGTGAACACCGGGGAGCTGTTTTTT. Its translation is CASSFDRVNTGELFF.

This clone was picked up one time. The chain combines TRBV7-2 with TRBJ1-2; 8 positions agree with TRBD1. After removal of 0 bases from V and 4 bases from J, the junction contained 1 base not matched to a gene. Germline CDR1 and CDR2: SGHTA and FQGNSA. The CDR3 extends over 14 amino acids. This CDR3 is CASSLATGAYGYTF. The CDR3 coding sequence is TGTGCCAGCAGCTTAGCGACAGGGGCCTATGGCTACACCTTC. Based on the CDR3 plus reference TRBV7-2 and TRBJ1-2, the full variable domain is GAGVSQSPSNKVTEKGKDVELRCDPISGHTALYWYRQSLGQGLEFLIYFQGNSAPDKSGLPSDRFSAERTGGSVSTLTIQRTQQEDSAVYLCASSLATGAYGYTFGSGTRLTVV.

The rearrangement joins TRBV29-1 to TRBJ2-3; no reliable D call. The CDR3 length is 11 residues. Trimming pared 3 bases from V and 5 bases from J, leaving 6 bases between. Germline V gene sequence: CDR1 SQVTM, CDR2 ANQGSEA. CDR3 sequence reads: CSVDRRDTQYF. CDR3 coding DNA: TGCAGCGTTGACCGCAGAGATACGCAGTATTTT.

The CDR3 sequence: CASSFGQGAYGYTF. The DNA of the CDR3 is TGTGCCAGCAGCTTTGGACAGGGGGCCTATGGCTACACCTTC. The chain links TRBV7-9 to TRBJ1-2; 11 nucleotides match TRBD1. V shed 3 bases, J shed 4 bases, and the junction held 1 base outside the gene matches. CDR1 and CDR2 from the germline V gene are SEHNR and FQNEAQ (reference sequence). The length of the CDR3 is 14 residues.

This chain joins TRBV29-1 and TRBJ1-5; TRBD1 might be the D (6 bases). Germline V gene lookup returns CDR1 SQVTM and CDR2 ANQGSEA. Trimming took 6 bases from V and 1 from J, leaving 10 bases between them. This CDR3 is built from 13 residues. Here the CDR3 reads CSVGQTSNQPQHF. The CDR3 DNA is TGCAGCGTAGGACAGACCAGCAATCAGCCCCAGCATTTT.